The clone carrying this T cell receptor (beta chain) was seen many times. This entry belongs to a study of blood T cell repertoires in COVID-19. Study as a whole: From T cells, B-cell-depleted T cells, or PBMCs came the material, which was cDNA or gDNA.

Measured with immunoSEQ multiplex PCR; TCRdb has only the in-frame clones, and not every one. The data contain over 110,000 clones, about three quarters of them singletons. The CDR3 totals 13 residues. In germline, CDR1 is SGHTS, CDR2 YDEGEE. The germline V and J ends were trimmed by 4 bases and 2 bases, with 10 bases remaining between them. This chain uses TRBV5-8 with TRBJ2-7; TRBD1 is a possible D gene (5 bases). Sequencing was performed on peripheral blood. The clonotype comes from an elderly man with acute or convalescent COVID-19. CDR3 sequence (DNA): TGTGCCAGCAGCCCCGACAGAGCCTACGAGCAGTACTTC. Amino acids: CASSPDRAYEQYF.